This note documents a single TCR beta chain sequence. For CDR3 and TCR beta VDJ profiling, genomic DNA was the template used. TCRdb ran MiXCR on the reads and lists one entry per CDR3 protein. The table records roughly 240,000 distinct CDR3 sequences, around half of them present only once. The record originates from a study of CD8+CD57+ T cells in acquired aplastic anemia. Between the trimmed V and J ends, which lost 0 bases and 3 bases, there was a span of 11 bases. Germline-derived CDR1 and CDR2 are MGHRA and YSYEKL. The CDR3 extends over 15 amino acids. The patients chosen for sequencing had shown expansion of CD8+CD57+ cells (detected by flow cytometry). By the time of blood sampling, patients had still received no therapy.

This chain links TRBV4-1 with TRBJ1-2, with D perhaps matching TRBD1 (6 bases). Sequenced: sorted CD4+, CD8+, or CD8+CD57+ T cells (not recorded which) from PBMCs. The receptor comes from a human donor with aplastic anemia. The CDR3 DNA sequence: TGCGCCAGCAGCCAAGAGAGGGGGACGGACTATGGCTACACCTTC. Translating it yields CASSQERGTDYGYTF.